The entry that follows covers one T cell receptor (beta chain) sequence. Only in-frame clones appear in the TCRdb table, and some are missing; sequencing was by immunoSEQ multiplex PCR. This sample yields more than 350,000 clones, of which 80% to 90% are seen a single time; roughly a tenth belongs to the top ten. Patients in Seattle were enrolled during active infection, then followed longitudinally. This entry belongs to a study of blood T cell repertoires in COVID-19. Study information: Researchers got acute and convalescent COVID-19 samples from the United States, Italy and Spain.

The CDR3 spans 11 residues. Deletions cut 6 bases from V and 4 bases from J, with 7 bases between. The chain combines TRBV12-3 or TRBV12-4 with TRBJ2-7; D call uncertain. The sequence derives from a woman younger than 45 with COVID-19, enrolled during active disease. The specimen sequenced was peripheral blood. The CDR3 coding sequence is TGTGCCAGCAGCCTCGGGTACGAGCAGTACTTC. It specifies CASSLGYEQYF.